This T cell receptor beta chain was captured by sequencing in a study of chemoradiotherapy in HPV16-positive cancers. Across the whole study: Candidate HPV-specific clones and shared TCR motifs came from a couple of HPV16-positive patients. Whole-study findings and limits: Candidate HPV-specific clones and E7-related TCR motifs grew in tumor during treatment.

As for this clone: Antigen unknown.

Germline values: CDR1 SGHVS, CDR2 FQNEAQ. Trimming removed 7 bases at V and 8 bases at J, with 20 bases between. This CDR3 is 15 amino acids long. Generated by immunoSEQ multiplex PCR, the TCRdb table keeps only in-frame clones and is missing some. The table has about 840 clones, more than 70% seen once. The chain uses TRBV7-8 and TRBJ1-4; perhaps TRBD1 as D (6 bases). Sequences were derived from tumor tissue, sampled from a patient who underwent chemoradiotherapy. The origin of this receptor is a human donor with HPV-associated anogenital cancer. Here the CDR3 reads CASTWGTGIGEKLFF. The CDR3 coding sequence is TGTGCCAGCACGTGGGGAACAGGGATAGGAGAAAAACTGTTTTTT.